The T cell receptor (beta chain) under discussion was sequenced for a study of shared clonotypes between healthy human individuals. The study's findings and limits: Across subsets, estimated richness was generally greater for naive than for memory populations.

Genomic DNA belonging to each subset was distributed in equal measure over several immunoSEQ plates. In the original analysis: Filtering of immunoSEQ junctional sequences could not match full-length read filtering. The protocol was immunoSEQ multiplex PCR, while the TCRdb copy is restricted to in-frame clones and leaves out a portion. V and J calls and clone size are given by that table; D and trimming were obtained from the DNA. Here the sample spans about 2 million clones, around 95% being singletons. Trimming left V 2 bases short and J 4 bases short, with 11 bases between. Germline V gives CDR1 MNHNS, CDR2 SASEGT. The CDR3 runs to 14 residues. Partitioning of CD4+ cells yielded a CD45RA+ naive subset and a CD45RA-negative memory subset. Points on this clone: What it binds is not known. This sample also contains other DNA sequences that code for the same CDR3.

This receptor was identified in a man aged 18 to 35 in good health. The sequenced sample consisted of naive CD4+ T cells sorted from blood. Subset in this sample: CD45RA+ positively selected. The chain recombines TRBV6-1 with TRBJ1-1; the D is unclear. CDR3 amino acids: CASSEIMGSTEAFF. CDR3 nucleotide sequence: TGTGCCAGCAGTGAAATCATGGGGAGCACTGAAGCTTTCTTT.